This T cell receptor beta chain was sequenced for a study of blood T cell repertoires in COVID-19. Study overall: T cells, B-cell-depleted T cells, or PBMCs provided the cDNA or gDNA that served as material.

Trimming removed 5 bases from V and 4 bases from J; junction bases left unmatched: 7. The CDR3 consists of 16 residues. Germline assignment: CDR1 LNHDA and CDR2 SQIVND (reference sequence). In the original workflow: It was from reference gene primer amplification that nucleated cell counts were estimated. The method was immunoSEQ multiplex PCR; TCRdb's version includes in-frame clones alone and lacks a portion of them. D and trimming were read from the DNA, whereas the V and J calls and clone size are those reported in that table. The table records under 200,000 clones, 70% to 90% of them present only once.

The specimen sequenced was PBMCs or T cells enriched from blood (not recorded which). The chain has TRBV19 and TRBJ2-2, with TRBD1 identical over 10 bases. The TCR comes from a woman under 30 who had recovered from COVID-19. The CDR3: CASSLRGQGLTGELFF. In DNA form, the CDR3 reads TGTGCCAGTAGTCTCCGGGGACAGGGGCTCACCGGGGAGCTGTTTTTT.